A selection of T cell receptor beta chains follows, all from one sample in a study of cytomegalovirus exposure and HLA in healthy donors. Sequencing was performed with immunoSEQ multiplex PCR; in TCRdb, only in-frame clones are kept and a portion is missing. The sample records about 89,000 clones, over 75% being singletons. The sequenced sample was PBMCs. Receptors were obtained from a female donor in good health and CMV-seropositive. CDR3s include the opening cysteine and the closing phenylalanine or tryptophan. D genes are given only for firm matches. A clone size is listed for some rows: how often the clone was seen (once, few, many), or a class if it is expanded.

J: TRBJ2-7
D: NA
V: TRBV5-6
size: NA
length: 15
DNA: TGTGCCAGCAGCTTAGATTCGACTAGTAGCTCCGAGCAGTACTTC
CDR3: CASSLDSTSSSEQYF

J: TRBJ2-1
D: NA
V: TRBV5-6
size: once
length: 16
DNA: TGTGCCAGCAGCTGGACACAACTGAGCTCTTACAATGAGCAGTTCTTC
CDR3: CASSWTQLSSYNEQFF

J: TRBJ2-5
D: NA
V: TRBV6-5
size: NA
length: 13
DNA: TGTGCCAGCAGCATGGGGACTTTGGAGACCCAGTACTTC
CDR3: CASSMGTLETQYF

J: TRBJ2-5
D: TRBD2
V: TRBV5-1
size: once
length: 15
DNA: TGCGCCAGCAGCCCCAGACTAGCGGGGGGTGAGACCCAGTACTTC
CDR3: CASSPRLAGGETQYF

J: TRBJ1-4
D: NA
V: TRBV7-2
size: NA
length: 15
DNA: TGTGCCAGCAGCTTAGTCGGGGGGATCAACGAAAAACTGTTTTTT
CDR3: CASSLVGGINEKLFF

J: TRBJ2-3
D: TRBD2
V: TRBV13
size: NA
length: 14
DNA: TGTGCCAGCAGCCCCCGGGAGGCTAGAGATACGCAGTATTTT
CDR3: CASSPREARDTQYF

J: TRBJ2-1
D: NA
V: TRBV27
size: once
length: 14
DNA: TGTGCCAGCAGTTTACGGGTACCCTCGGATGAGCAGTTCTTC
CDR3: CASSLRVPSDEQFF

J: TRBJ2-1
D: NA
V: TRBV5-4
size: NA
length: 15
DNA: TGTGCCAGCAGCTTGGAACGGGAGAGGGACAATGAGCAGTTCTTC
CDR3: CASSLERERDNEQFF

J: TRBJ1-2
D: NA
V: TRBV11-2
size: NA
length: 17
DNA: TGTGCCAGCAGCTTAGAACCCCGGGACAAAGCTAACTATGGCTACACCTTC
CDR3: CASSLEPRDKANYGYTF

J: TRBJ1-4
D: TRBD1
V: TRBV7-2
size: NA
length: 14
DNA: TGTGCCAGCAGCCTAGGACAGGGGGCTGAAAAACTGTTTTTT
CDR3: CASSLGQGAEKLFF

J: TRBJ1-1
D: NA
V: TRBV18
size: NA
length: 18
DNA: TGTGCCAGCTCACCACCGCAGGAAGATCCCCATGGGTCCCTGAAAGCTTTCTTT
CDR3: CASSPPQEDPHGSLKAFF

J: TRBJ1-5
D: NA
V: TRBV6-4
size: NA
length: 13
DNA: TGTGCCAGCAGTGAAGGGGTTGGTCAGCCCCAGCATTTT
CDR3: CASSEGVGQPQHF

J: TRBJ1-1
D: NA
V: TRBV19
size: NA
length: 13
DNA: TGTGCCAGTACAAGCGGACCTCCCACTGAAGCTTTCTTT
CDR3: CASTSGPPTEAFF

J: TRBJ1-6
D: NA
V: TRBV28
size: NA
length: 15
DNA: TGTGCCAGCAGTTCGACGGGAGTTGTGGATTCACCCCTCCACTTT
CDR3: CASSSTGVVDSPLHF

J: TRBJ2-4
D: TRBD1
V: TRBV28
size: NA
length: 15
DNA: TGTGCCAGCAGTCCTGACAGGGGCCGAGAAAACATTCAGTACTTC
CDR3: CASSPDRGRENIQYF

J: TRBJ2-3
D: TRBD2
V: TRBV9
size: NA
length: 18
DNA: TGTGCCAGCAGCGTAGACCCAGCGGGAGCGGGTGGAACAGATACGCAGTATTTT
CDR3: CASSVDPAGAGGTDTQYF

J: TRBJ2-7
D: TRBD2
V: TRBV7-2
size: NA
length: 17
DNA: TGTGCCAGCAGCTTAGCACTAGCGGGAGGGCCAGGGTACGAGCAGTACTTC
CDR3: CASSLALAGGPGYEQYF

J: TRBJ1-2
D: NA
V: TRBV6-5
size: NA
length: 14
DNA: TGTGCCAGCAGCCGGGGCCCACAGGGTTACGGCTACACCTTC
CDR3: CASSRGPQGYGYTF

J: TRBJ2-3
D: TRBD1
V: TRBV25-1
size: NA
length: 13
DNA: TGTGCCATCTCGACAGGGGGTCCAGATACGCAGTATTTT
CDR3: CAISTGGPDTQYF

J: TRBJ1-5
D: NA
V: TRBV6-5
size: NA
length: 14
DNA: TGTGCCAGCAATAGGGGGATTAGCAATCAGCCCCAGCATTTT
CDR3: CASNRGISNQPQHF

J: TRBJ1-5
D: NA
V: TRBV5-1
size: NA
length: 15
DNA: TGCGCCAGCAGCTCCTCAGATGGAGGGCCCCAGCCCCAGCATTTT
CDR3: CASSSSDGGPQPQHF

J: TRBJ2-1
D: TRBD2
V: TRBV6-5
size: NA
length: 15
DNA: TGTGCCAGCAGTTACAGTAGCGGGGCGTACAATGAGCAGTTCTTC
CDR3: CASSYSSGAYNEQFF

J: TRBJ1-1
D: NA
V: TRBV7-9
size: NA
length: 15
DNA: TGTGCCAGCAGCTTAGGACAGCTAATGAACACTGAAGCTTTCTTT
CDR3: CASSLGQLMNTEAFF

J: TRBJ2-3
D: TRBD1
V: TRBV7-9
size: NA
length: 15
DNA: TGTGCCAGCACCCGACAGGGCCACGGCACAGATACGCAGTATTTT
CDR3: CASTRQGHGTDTQYF

J: TRBJ1-2
D: NA
V: TRBV4-1
size: NA
length: 13
DNA: TGCGCCAGCAGCCAAAGCGGACCCTATGGCTACACCTTC
CDR3: CASSQSGPYGYTF

J: TRBJ2-7
D: TRBD2
V: TRBV7-3
size: few
length: 14
DNA: TGTGCCAGCAGCTTAGGTACGGGAGGGTCGGAGCAGTACTTC
CDR3: CASSLGTGGSEQYF

J: TRBJ2-7
D: TRBD1
V: TRBV2
size: NA
length: 16
DNA: TGTGCCAGCCAAGACATAAGGGGGCAATCCTCCTACGAGCAGTACTTC
CDR3: CASQDIRGQSSYEQYF

J: TRBJ2-7
D: TRBD1
V: TRBV10-3
size: NA
length: 12
DNA: TGTGCCAGTCGACAGGGGGGCGACGAGCAGTACTTC
CDR3: CASRQGGDEQYF

J: TRBJ2-3
D: NA
V: TRBV27
size: NA
length: 14
DNA: TGTGCCAGCAGTTTAAACGGGGGCACAGATACGCAGTATTTT
CDR3: CASSLNGGTDTQYF

J: TRBJ2-7
D: TRBD1
V: TRBV6-1
size: few
length: 14
DNA: TGTGCCAGCAGTCTTCCGGGACAGGGGTGGGAGCAGTACTTC
CDR3: CASSLPGQGWEQYF

J: TRBJ2-1
D: TRBD2
V: TRBV5-1
size: NA
length: 16
DNA: TGCGCCAGCAGCTGGTTAGCGGGCACCGACTACAATGAGCAGTTCTTC
CDR3: CASSWLAGTDYNEQFF

J: TRBJ2-7
D: NA
V: TRBV6-5
size: NA
length: 14
DNA: TGTGCCAGCACCACGAGTAGGAGTTCCTACGAGCAGTACTTC
CDR3: CASTTSRSSYEQYF

J: TRBJ1-2
D: TRBD1
V: TRBV11-2
size: NA
length: 19
DNA: TGTGCCAGCAGCATCAACCGGGACAGGGGGGTTATTGTGAGCTATGGCTACACCTTC
CDR3: CASSINRDRGVIVSYGYTF

J: TRBJ2-3
D: NA
V: TRBV6-1
size: NA
length: 14
DNA: TGTGCCAGCAACCTTGTAGTCAGCACAGATACGCAGTATTTT
CDR3: CASNLVVSTDTQYF

J: TRBJ1-5
D: TRBD1
V: TRBV6-6
size: NA
length: 15
DNA: TGTGCCAGCAGTTACTCGAGGGGGCTAAATCAGCCCCAGCATTTT
CDR3: CASSYSRGLNQPQHF

J: TRBJ2-7
D: TRBD2
V: TRBV5-4
size: NA
length: 15
DNA: TGTGCCAGCAGCTTGGAGGGCGGGGGCTCCTACGAGCAGTACTTC
CDR3: CASSLEGGGSYEQYF

J: TRBJ1-3
D: NA
V: TRBV4-2
size: once
length: 15
DNA: TGTGCCAGCAGCCAAGGGTCGGGGTCTGGAAACACCATATATTTT
CDR3: CASSQGSGSGNTIYF

J: TRBJ2-5
D: NA
V: TRBV6-5
size: NA
length: 14
DNA: TGTGCCAGCAGTTACTCGGTGACTAAAGAGACCCAGTACTTC
CDR3: CASSYSVTKETQYF

J: TRBJ2-6
D: TRBD2
V: TRBV5-1
size: NA
length: 20
DNA: TGCGCCAGCAGCCCCCCGGGACTAGCGGGGGGGCCCTCTGGGGCCAACGTCCTGACTTTC
CDR3: CASSPPGLAGGPSGANVLTF

J: TRBJ2-2
D: TRBD2
V: TRBV30
size: once
length: 17
DNA: TGTGCCTGGAACAGCGTCAGCGGGAGGGCCGGCACCGGGGAGCTGTTTTTT
CDR3: CAWNSVSGRAGTGELFF

J: TRBJ1-1
D: NA
V: TRBV7-6
size: NA
length: 13
DNA: TGTGCCAGCAGCTCGGACAGTAACACTGAAGCTTTCTTT
CDR3: CASSSDSNTEAFF

J: TRBJ1-1
D: NA
V: TRBV11-1
size: NA
length: 14
DNA: TGTGCCAGCAGCTTAGACAGGGAGAACACTGAAGCTTTCTTT
CDR3: CASSLDRENTEAFF

J: TRBJ1-1
D: NA
V: TRBV19
size: NA
length: 13
DNA: TGTGCCAGTAGCACCTGGGGGGACACTGAAGCTTTCTTT
CDR3: CASSTWGDTEAFF

J: TRBJ2-1
D: TRBD1
V: TRBV5-6
size: once
length: 15
DNA: TGTGCCAGCAGCTACGGACAGGGGCCATACAATGAGCAGTTCTTC
CDR3: CASSYGQGPYNEQFF

J: TRBJ2-7
D: NA
V: TRBV4-1
size: NA
length: 14
DNA: TGCGCCAGCAGCCCGTACCCGAGAGGGCGAGAGCAGTACTTC
CDR3: CASSPYPRGREQYF

J: TRBJ2-1
D: NA
V: TRBV6-1
size: few
length: 15
DNA: TGTGCCAGCAGTGAAGCCCAGGGGTGGGAGAATGAGCAGTTCTTC
CDR3: CASSEAQGWENEQFF

J: TRBJ1-1
D: NA
V: TRBV5-1
size: once
length: 16
DNA: TGCGCCAGCAGCTTGGAATTACGAGGTGGGAACACTGAAGCTTTCTTT
CDR3: CASSLELRGGNTEAFF

J: TRBJ1-2
D: TRBD1
V: TRBV19
size: NA
length: 15
DNA: TGTGCCAGTAGTATTGGTCGGACAGGTTTATATGGCTACACCTTC
CDR3: CASSIGRTGLYGYTF

J: TRBJ1-6
D: NA
V: TRBV6-5
size: NA
length: 15
DNA: TGTGCCAGCAGTTACTCACAGGGTGGTAATTCACCCCTCCACTTT
CDR3: CASSYSQGGNSPLHF

J: TRBJ2-5
D: NA
V: TRBV5-1
size: NA
length: 12
DNA: TGCGCCAGCAGCCGGGACTCGGAGGCCCAGTACTTC
CDR3: CASSRDSEAQYF